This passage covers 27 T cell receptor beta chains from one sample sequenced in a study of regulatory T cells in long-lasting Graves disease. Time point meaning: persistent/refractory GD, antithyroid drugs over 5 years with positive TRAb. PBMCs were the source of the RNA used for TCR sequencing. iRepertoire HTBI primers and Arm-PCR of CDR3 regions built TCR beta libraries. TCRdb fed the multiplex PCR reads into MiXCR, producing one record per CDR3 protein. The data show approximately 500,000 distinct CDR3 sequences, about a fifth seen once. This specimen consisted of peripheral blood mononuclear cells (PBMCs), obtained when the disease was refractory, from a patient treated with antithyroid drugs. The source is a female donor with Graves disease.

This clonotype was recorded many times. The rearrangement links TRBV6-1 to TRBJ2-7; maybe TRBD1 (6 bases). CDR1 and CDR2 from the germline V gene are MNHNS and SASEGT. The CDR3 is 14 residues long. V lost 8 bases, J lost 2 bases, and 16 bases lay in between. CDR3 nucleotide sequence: TGTGCCAGCCTGCCAAGGGACAAAACCTACGAGCAGTACTTC. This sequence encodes CASLPRDKTYEQYF.

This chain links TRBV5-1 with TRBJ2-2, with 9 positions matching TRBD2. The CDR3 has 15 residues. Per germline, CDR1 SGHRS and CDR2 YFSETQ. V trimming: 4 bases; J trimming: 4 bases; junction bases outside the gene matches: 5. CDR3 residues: CASSDGLAFTGELFF. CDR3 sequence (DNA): TGCGCCAGCAGCGACGGACTAGCGTTCACCGGGGAGCTGTTTTTT. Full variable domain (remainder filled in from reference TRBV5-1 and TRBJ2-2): KAGVTQTPRYLIKTRGQQVTLSCSPISGHRSVSWYQQTPGQGLQFLFEYFSETQRNKGNFPGRFSGRQFSNSRSEMNVSTLELGDSALYLCASSDGLAFTGELFFGEGSRLTVL.

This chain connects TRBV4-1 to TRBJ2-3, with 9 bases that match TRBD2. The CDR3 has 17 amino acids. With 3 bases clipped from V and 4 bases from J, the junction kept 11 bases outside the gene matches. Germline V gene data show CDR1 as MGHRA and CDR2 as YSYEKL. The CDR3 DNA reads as TGCGCCAGCAGCCACCCTCTTGCGGGAGGGCTCCCAGATACGCAGTATTTT. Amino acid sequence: CASSHPLAGGLPDTQYF.

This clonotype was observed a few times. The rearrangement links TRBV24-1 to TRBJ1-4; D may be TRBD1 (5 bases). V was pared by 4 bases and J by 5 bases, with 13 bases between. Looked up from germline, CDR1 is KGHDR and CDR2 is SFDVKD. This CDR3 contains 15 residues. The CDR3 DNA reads TGTGCCACCAGTGACCGGGACGGACCCAATGAAAAACTGTTTTTT. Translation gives CATSDRDGPNEKLFF.

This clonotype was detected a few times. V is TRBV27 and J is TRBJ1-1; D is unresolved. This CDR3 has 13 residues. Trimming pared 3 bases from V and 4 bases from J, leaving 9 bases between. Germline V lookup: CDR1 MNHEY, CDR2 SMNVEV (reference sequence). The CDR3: CASSFAVSTEAFF. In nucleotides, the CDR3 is TGTGCCAGCAGTTTTGCGGTTTCCACTGAAGCTTTCTTT.

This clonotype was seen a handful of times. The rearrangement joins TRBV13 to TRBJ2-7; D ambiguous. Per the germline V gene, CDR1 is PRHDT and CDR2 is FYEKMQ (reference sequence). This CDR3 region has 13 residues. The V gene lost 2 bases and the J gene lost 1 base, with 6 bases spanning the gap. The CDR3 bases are TGTGCCAGCAGCTTATCTTTTTCCTACGAGCAGTACTTC. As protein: CASSLSFSYEQYF.

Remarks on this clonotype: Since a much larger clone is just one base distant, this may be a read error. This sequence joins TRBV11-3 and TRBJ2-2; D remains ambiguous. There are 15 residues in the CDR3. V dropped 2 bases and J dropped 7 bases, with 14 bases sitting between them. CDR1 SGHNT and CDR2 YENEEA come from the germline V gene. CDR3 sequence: CASSLRTTRIGELFF. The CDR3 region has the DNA TGTGCCAGCAGCTTAAGGACGACCAGGATCGGGGAGCTGTTTTTT. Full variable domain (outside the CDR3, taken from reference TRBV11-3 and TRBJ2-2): EAGVVQSPRYKIIEKKQPVAFWCNPISGHNTLYWYLQNLGQGPELLIRYENEEAVDDSQLPKDRFSAERLKGVDSTLKIQPAELGDSAVYLCASSLRTTRIGELFFGEGSRLTVL.

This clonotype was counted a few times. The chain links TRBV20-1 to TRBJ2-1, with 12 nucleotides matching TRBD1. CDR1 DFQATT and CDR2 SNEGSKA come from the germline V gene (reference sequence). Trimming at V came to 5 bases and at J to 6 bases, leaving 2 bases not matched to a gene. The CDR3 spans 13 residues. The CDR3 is CSAPGQGANEQFF. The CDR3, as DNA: TGCAGTGCTCCGGGACAGGGGGCCAATGAGCAGTTCTTC.

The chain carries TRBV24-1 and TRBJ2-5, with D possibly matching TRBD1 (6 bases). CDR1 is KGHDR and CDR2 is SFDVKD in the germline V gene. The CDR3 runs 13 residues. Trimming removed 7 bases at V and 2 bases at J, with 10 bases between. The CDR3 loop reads CATRDSLQETQYF. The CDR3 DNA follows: TGTGCCACCAGGGACAGTCTACAAGAGACCCAGTACTTC.

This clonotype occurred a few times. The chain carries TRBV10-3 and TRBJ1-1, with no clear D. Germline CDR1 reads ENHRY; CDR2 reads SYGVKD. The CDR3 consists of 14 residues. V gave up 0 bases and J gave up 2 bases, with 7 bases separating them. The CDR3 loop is CAISESGRNTEAFF. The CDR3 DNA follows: TGTGCCATCAGTGAGTCAGGGAGAAACACTGAAGCTTTCTTT.

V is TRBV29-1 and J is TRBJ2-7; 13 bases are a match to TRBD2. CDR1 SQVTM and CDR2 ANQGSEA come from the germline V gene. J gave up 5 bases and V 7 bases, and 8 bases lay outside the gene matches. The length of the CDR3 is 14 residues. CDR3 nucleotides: TGCAGCGCCGGGACTAGCGGGGAGTTGGACGAGCAGTACTTC. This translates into CSAGTSGELDEQYF.

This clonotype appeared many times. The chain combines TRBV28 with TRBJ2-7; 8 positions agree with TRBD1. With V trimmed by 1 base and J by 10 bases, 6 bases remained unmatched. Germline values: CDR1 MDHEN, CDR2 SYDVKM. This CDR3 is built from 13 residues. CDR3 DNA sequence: TGTGCCAGCAGTTTATTTGGGGACAGGTCCCAGTACTTC. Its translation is CASSLFGDRSQYF. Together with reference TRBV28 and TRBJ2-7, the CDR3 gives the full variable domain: DVKVTQSSRYLVKRTGEKVFLECVQDMDHENMFWYRQDPGLGLRLIYFSYDVKMKEKGDIPEGYSVSREKKERFSLILESASTNQTSMYLCASSLFGDRSQYFGPGTRLTVT.

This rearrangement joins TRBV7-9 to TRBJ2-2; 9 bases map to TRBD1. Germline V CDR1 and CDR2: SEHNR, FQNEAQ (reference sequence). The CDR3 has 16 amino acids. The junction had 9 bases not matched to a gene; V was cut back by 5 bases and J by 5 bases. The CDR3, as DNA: TGTGCCAGCAGCCAGGAGACAGGGGGTGCTACCGGGGAGCTGTTTTTT. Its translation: CASSQETGGATGELFF.

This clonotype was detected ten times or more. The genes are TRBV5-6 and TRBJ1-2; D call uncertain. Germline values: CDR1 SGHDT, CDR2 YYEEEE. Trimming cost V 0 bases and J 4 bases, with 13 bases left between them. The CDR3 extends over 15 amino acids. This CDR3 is CASSLDLGMGYGYTF. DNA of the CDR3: TGTGCCAGCAGCTTGGACCTGGGGATGGGCTATGGCTACACCTTC.

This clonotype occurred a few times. The CDR3 reads CASSQAIGTANTEAFF. CDR3 coding DNA: TGCGCCAGCAGCCAGGCAATCGGGACGGCGAACACTGAAGCTTTCTTT. V and J are TRBV4-3 and TRBJ1-1; possible D gene TRBD1, 5 bases. Germline values: CDR1 LGHNA, CDR2 YSLEER. The CDR3 totals 16 residues. Trimming pared 3 bases from V and 1 base from J, leaving 15 bases between.

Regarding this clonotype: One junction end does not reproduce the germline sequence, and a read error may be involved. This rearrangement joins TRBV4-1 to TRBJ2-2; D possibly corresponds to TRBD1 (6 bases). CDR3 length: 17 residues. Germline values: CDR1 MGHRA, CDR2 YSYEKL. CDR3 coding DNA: TGTGCCAGCAGCCACGCATCCGGGACAACGAACACCGGGGAGCTGTTTTTT. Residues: CASSHASGTTNTGELFF.

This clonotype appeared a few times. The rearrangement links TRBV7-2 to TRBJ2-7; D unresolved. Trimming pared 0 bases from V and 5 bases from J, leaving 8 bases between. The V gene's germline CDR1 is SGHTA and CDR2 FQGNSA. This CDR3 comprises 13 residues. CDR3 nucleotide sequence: TGTGCCAGCAGCTTAGCGAGAAAAGACGAGCAGTACTTC. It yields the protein CASSLARKDEQYF.

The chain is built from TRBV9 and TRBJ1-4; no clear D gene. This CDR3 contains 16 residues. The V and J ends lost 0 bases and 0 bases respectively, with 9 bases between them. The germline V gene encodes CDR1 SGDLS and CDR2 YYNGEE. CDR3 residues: CASSVGGPATNEKLFF. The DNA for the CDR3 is TGTGCCAGCAGCGTAGGAGGCCCGGCAACTAATGAAAAACTGTTTTTT.

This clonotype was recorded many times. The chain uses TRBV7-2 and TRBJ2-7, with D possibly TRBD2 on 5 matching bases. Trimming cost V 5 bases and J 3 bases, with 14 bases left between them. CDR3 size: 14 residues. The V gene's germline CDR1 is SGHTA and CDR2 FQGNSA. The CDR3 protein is CASSAGLYRYEQYF. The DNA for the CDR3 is TGTGCCAGCAGCGCTGGACTTTACCGCTACGAGCAGTACTTC.

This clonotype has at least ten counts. The CDR3 bases are TGTGCCAGCAGTGCCTGGACAGGGTCCCGAGATTCACCCCTCCACTTT. Its protein is CASSAWTGSRDSPLHF. The rearrangement uses TRBV6-1 and TRBJ1-6; 8 nucleotides line up with TRBD1. Germline V CDR1 and CDR2: MNHNS, SASEGT. The CDR3 extends over 16 amino acids. The V and J ends lost 4 bases and 8 bases, in that order; junction bases with no gene match: 10.

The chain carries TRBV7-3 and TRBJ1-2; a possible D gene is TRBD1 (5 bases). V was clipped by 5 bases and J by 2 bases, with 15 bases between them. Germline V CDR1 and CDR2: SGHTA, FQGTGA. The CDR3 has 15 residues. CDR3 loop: CASSLSGSGNYGYTF. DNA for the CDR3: TGTGCCAGCAGCCTCTCAGGGTCGGGGAACTATGGCTACACCTTC.

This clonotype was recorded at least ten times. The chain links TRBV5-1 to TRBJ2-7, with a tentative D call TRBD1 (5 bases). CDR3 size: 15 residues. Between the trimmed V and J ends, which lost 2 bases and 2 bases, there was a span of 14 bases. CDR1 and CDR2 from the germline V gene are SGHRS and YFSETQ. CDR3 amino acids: CASSLFQGQAYEQYF. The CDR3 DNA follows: TGCGCCAGCAGCTTATTTCAGGGCCAGGCCTACGAGCAGTACTTC. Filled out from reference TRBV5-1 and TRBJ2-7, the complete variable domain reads KAGVTQTPRYLIKTRGQQVTLSCSPISGHRSVSWYQQTPGQGLQFLFEYFSETQRNKGNFPGRFSGRQFSNSRSEMNVSTLELGDSALYLCASSLFQGQAYEQYFGPGTRLTVT.

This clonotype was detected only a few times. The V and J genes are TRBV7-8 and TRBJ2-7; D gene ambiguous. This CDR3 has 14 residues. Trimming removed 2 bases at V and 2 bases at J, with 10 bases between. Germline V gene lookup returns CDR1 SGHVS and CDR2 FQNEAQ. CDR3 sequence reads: CASSLLIIPYEQYF. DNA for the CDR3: TGTGCCAGCAGCTTACTGATCATCCCCTACGAGCAGTACTTC.

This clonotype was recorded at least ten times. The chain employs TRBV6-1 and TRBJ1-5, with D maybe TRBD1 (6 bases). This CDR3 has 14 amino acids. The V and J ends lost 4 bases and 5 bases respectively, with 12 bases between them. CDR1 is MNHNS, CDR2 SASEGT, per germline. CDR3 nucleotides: TGTGCCAGCAGTGCCCTGACAGGTGATCAGCCCCAGCATTTT. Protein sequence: CASSALTGDQPQHF.

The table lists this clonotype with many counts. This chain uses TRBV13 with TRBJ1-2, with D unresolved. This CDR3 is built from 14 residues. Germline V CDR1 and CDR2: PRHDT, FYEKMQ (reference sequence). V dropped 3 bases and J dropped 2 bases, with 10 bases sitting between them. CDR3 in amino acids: CASSFSAENYGYTF. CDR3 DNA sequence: TGTGCCAGCAGCTTCTCGGCAGAAAACTATGGCTACACCTTC.

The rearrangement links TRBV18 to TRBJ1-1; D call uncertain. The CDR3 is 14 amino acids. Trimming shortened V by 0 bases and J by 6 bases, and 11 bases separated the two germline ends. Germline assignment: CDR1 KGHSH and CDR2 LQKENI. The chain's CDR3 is CASSPPSLESEAFF. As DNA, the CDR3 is TGTGCCAGCTCACCACCTTCCTTGGAGTCTGAAGCTTTCTTT.

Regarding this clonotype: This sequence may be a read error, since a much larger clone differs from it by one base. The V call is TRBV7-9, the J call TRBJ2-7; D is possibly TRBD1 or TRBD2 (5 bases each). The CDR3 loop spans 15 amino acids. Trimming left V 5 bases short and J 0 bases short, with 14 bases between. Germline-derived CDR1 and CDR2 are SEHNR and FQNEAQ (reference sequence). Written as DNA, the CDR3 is TGTGCCAGCAGCCCAACCGGGACCTCCTCCTACGAGCAGTACTTC. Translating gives CASSPTGTSSYEQYF.